Presented here are 17 T cell receptor beta chains from one specimen sequenced in a study of T cell responses to AZD1222 COVID-19 vaccine. Data came from immunoSEQ multiplex PCR; TCRdb stores just in-frame clones and leaves some out. The table shows tens of thousands of clones, with about 92% occurring only once. The starting material was peripheral blood, obtained on day 0 of AZD1222 vaccination. These receptors were collected from an adult in good health.

The rearrangement uses TRBV27 and TRBJ1-2, with D possibly TRBD1 on 5 matching bases. The CDR3 totals 13 residues. In germline, CDR1 is MNHEY, CDR2 SMNVEV (reference sequence). Trimming took off 0 bases at V and 6 bases at J, with 8 bases between the two ends. In DNA, the CDR3 is TGTGCCAGCAGTTTATCGGGGGGTAATGGCTACACCTTC. Translating it yields CASSLSGGNGYTF.

The gene calls are TRBV4-3 and TRBJ1-2, with TRBD1 matching over 8 bases. The CDR3 covers 17 residues. The germline V gene has CDR1 LGHNA and CDR2 YSLEER. After removal of 1 base from V and 1 base from J, the junction contained 8 bases not matched to a gene. The CDR3 loop is CASSQGMDRVVNYGYTF. The DNA for the CDR3 is TGCGCCAGCAGCCAAGGGATGGACAGGGTTGTTAACTATGGCTACACCTTC.

CDR3 DNA sequence: TGTGCTAGTCAGGGGGGCAGATGGTATGGCTACACCTTC. Protein product: CASQGGRWYGYTF. The V call is TRBV12-5, the J call TRBJ1-2; 7 nucleotides align to TRBD1. V was pared by 8 bases and J by 5 bases, with 8 bases of the junction left unmatched. CDR1 LGHNT and CDR2 FRNRAP come from the germline V gene. The CDR3 length is 13 residues.

DNA of the CDR3: TGCAGCGTTGGACCCTCGAGGGATGGCTACACCTTC. Translated: CSVGPSRDGYTF. The chain has TRBV29-1 and TRBJ1-2; no definite D call. Per germline, CDR1 SQVTM and CDR2 ANQGSEA. V lost 4 bases to trimming and J lost 6 bases, with 12 bases between them. The CDR3 loop spans 12 amino acids.

This clone came up once. The chain combines TRBV11-2 with TRBJ1-1; TRBD1 matches 7 bases. Germline-derived CDR1 and CDR2 are SGHAT and FQNNGV. This CDR3 is built from 16 residues. Trimming cost V 5 bases and J 2 bases; bases outside gene matches: 11. This chain's CDR3 is CASSTPRGPLNTEAFF. The CDR3 region has the DNA TGTGCCAGCAGCACACCGAGGGGGCCCCTCAACACTGAAGCTTTCTTT.

The V gene is TRBV2, the J gene TRBJ1-4, with D perhaps TRBD1 (6 bases). The CDR3 covers 13 residues. Germline CDR1 SNHLY, CDR2 FYNNEI. Deletions cut 4 bases from V and 6 bases from J, with 9 bases between. The CDR3 sequence is CASSGQDYEKLFF. The DNA of the CDR3 is TGTGCCAGCAGTGGACAGGACTATGAAAAACTGTTTTTT.

The genes are TRBV27 and TRBJ2-7, with 8 nucleotides matching TRBD1. The junction had 2 bases not matched to a gene; V was cut back by 8 bases and J by 2 bases. The germline CDR1 and CDR2 sequences are MNHEY and SMNVEV (reference sequence). The CDR3 loop spans 12 amino acids. DNA of the CDR3: TGTGCCAGCGGGGGACAGGCCTACGAGCAGTACTTC. Its translation is CASGGQAYEQYF.

The chain joins TRBV24-1 to TRBJ2-3; tentatively, D is TRBD2 (5 bases). The CDR3 has 14 amino acids. The ends were cut back, 3 bases at V and 5 bases at J, with 11 bases in the middle. Germline V gives CDR1 KGHDR, CDR2 SFDVKD. Written as DNA, the CDR3 is TGTGCCACCAGTGATCCCAGCGGAAGAGATACGCAGTATTTT. This translates into CATSDPSGRDTQYF.

This rearrangement joins TRBV29-1 to TRBJ1-2; D remains unclear. This CDR3 contains 12 residues. CDR1 is SQVTM, CDR2 ANQGSEA, per germline. Trimming stripped 7 bases from V and 2 bases from J, with 11 bases between. In nucleotides, the CDR3 is TGCAGCGCCGAGGGCGGGAACTATGGCTACACCTTC. It translates to CSAEGGNYGYTF.

V usage is TRBV7-9 and J usage is TRBJ2-3; D is ambiguous. The V gene's germline CDR1 is SEHNR and CDR2 FQNEAQ (reference sequence). V was trimmed by 8 bases and J by 8 bases, leaving 14 bases between them. This CDR3 contains 12 residues. This chain's CDR3 is CASGILPGTQYF. Here the CDR3 DNA reads TGTGCCAGCGGAATACTGCCGGGTACGCAGTATTTT.

This chain uses TRBV5-8 with TRBJ1-5; no reliable D call. This CDR3 spans 15 amino acids. Germline CDR1 is SGHTS and CDR2 is YDEGEE. With 3 bases removed from V and 4 bases from J, the gap between germline ends came to 14 bases. CDR3 protein: CASSYTIMGNQPQHF. The CDR3, as DNA: TGTGCCAGCAGCTACACAATTATGGGTAATCAGCCCCAGCATTTT.

This clone has a single count. The V gene is TRBV2, the J gene TRBJ2-7; 7 nucleotides agree with TRBD2. The CDR3 covers 12 residues. Germline trimming cut 7 bases from V and 5 bases from J; bases unmatched to any gene: 5. Germline-derived CDR1 and CDR2 are SNHLY and FYNNEI. CDR3 sequence (DNA): TGTGCCAGCAAGGGAGGGGACCACGAGCAGTACTTC. Translating it yields CASKGGDHEQYF.

The chain links TRBV5-6 to TRBJ2-6; TRBD2 is a possible D gene (6 bases). This CDR3 spans 18 amino acids. In germline, CDR1 is SGHDT, CDR2 YYEEEE. The germline V and J ends were trimmed by 0 bases and 4 bases, with 17 bases remaining between them. CDR3 nucleotide sequence: TGTGCCAGCAGCTTGGCGAGGCGGGGAACAACCGGGGCCAACGTCCTGACTTTC. Translating it yields CASSLARRGTTGANVLTF. Using reference TRBV5-6 and TRBJ2-6 for the parts outside the CDR3, the full variable domain is DAGVTQSPTHLIKTRGQQVTLRCSPKSGHDTVSWYQQALGQGPQFIFQYYEEEERQRGNFPDRFSGHQFPNYSSELNVNALLLGDSALYLCASSLARRGTTGANVLTFGAGSRLTVL.

This sequence joins TRBV6-5 and TRBJ1-5; 9 positions match TRBD1. CDR1 MNHEY and CDR2 SVGAGI come from the germline V gene. CDR3 length equals 13 residues. The J segment lost 5 bases and the V segment lost 8 bases, leaving 4 bases of the junction unmatched. The DNA for the CDR3 is TGTGCCAGCGGACAGGGGTCCCATCAGCCCCAGCATTTT. Its translation is CASGQGSHQPQHF.

The CDR3 here is CASSLPQIQGAHYGYTF. For the CDR3, the DNA is TGTGCCAGCAGCTTACCGCAGATACAGGGGGCACACTATGGCTACACCTTC. V usage is TRBV7-8 and J usage is TRBJ1-2; 9 nucleotides agree with TRBD1. The CDR3 is made up of 17 amino acids. Germline lookup yields CDR1 SGHVS and CDR2 FQNEAQ. With 2 bases clipped from V and 3 bases from J, the junction kept 10 bases outside the gene matches.

The gene calls are TRBV19 and TRBJ1-1; D remains unclear. CDR3 length: 14 residues. Germline CDR1 reads LNHDA; CDR2 reads SQIVND (reference sequence). V was clipped by 6 bases and J by 1 base, with 12 bases between them. The CDR3 loop is CASSPLGGNTEAFF. CDR3 nucleotide sequence: TGTGCCAGTAGCCCCCTGGGAGGGAACACTGAAGCTTTCTTT. Filled out from reference TRBV19 and TRBJ1-1, the complete variable domain reads DGGITQSPKYLFRKEGQNVTLSCEQNLNHDAMYWYRQDPGQGLRLIYYSQIVNDFQKGDIAEGYSVSREKKESFPLTVTSAQKNPTAFYLCASSPLGGNTEAFFGQGTRLTVV.

This chain joins TRBV5-1 and TRBJ1-5, with TRBD1 matching 7 bases. Germline CDR1 reads SGHRS; CDR2 reads YFSETQ. The V segment lost 0 bases and the J segment 2 bases; nucleotides outside the gene matches: 5. This CDR3 region has 16 residues. CDR3 loop: CASSLGGTDGNQPQHF. CDR3 sequence (DNA): TGCGCCAGCAGCTTGGGCGGGACAGATGGCAATCAGCCCCAGCATTTT. Together with reference TRBV5-1 and TRBJ1-5, the CDR3 gives the full variable domain: KAGVTQTPRYLIKTRGQQVTLSCSPISGHRSVSWYQQTPGQGLQFLFEYFSETQRNKGNFPGRFSGRQFSNSRSEMNVSTLELGDSALYLCASSLGGTDGNQPQHFGDGTRLSIL.